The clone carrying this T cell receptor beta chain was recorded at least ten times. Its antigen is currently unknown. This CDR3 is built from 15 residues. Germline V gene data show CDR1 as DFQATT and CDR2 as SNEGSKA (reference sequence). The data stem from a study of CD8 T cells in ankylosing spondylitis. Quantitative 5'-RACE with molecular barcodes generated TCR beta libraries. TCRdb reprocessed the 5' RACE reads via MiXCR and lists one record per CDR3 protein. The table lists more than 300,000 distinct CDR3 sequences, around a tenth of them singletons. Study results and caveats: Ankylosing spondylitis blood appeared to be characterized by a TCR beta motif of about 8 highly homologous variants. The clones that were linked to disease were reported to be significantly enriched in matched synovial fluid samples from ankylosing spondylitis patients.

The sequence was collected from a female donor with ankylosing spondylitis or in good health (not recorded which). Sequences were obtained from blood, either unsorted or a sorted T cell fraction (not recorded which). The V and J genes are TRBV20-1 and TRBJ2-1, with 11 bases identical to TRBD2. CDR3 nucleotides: TGCAGGGCTGACACGCGACTAGCGGGAAGCAATGAGCAGTTCTTC. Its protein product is CRADTRLAGSNEQFF.